Below, 14 T cell receptor beta chains from the same sample are listed, as sequenced in a study of T-cell reconstitution after alpha-beta-depleted transplantation in children (dated by TCRdb to the mid-2010s). Receptor amplification or capture employed PCR. Instrument used: Illumina HiSeq 2500. TCR libraries were prepared with molecular barcoding, using unique molecular identifiers to normalize TCRbeta repertoire quantification. Starting from the raw public reads, TCRdb applied fastp trimming at Q25, assembled clones with MiXCR and retained in-frame beta chains. Every entry covers one CDR3 protein and lists the most common genes and DNA from its rows. The sample table records approximately 400,000 distinct CDR3 sequences; 11% of these occur just once. The top ten clonotypes cover 4.5% to 7% of the sample. The sample was PBMCs from the stem cell graft donor, taken from the stem cell graft. The receptors were gathered from a human donor who donated a stem cell graft to a child with acute myeloid leukemia.

In its sample, this clonotype was seen a few times. The CDR3 DNA follows: TGTGCCAGCAGCTTGGACGGGAGCAGCTCCTACAATGAGCAGTTCTTC. Translated, it gives CASSLDGSSSYNEQFF. The chain is built from TRBV5-6 and TRBJ2-1, with D tentatively TRBD2 (6 bases). The ends were cut back, 0 bases at V and 0 bases at J, with 10 bases in the middle. The CDR3 sequence is 16 residues long. Germline CDR1 is SGHDT and CDR2 is YYEEEE.

This clonotype was seen more than once but under ten times. The chain uses TRBV4-1 and TRBJ2-7, with D possibly being TRBD2 (5 bases). This CDR3 has 15 residues. The V end lost 4 bases, the J end lost 4 bases, and 17 bases lay between the germline ends. Germline V CDR1 and CDR2: MGHRA, YSYEKL. The CDR3 spells CASSRLRADYYEQYV. CDR3 nucleotides: TGCGCCAGCAGCCGGTTAAGGGCAGACTATTACGAGCAGTACGTC.

CDR3 sequence reads: CASSPRRRLAGVNNEQFF. DNA for the CDR3: TGTGCCAGCAGCCCCCGTAGAAGGCTAGCGGGGGTCAACAATGAGCAGTTCTTC. V and J are TRBV9 and TRBJ2-1, with TRBD2 identical over 10 bases. The CDR3 is made up of 18 amino acids. J was trimmed by 5 bases and V by 4 bases; bases with no gene match: 15. Germline V lookup: CDR1 SGDLS, CDR2 YYNGEE.

In nucleotides, the CDR3 is TGTGCCACCAGCAACCAGACAGGACCATTCTACGAGCAGTACTTC. Protein product: CATSNQTGPFYEQYF. The chain combines TRBV15 with TRBJ2-7; possibly TRBD1 for D (6 bases). The germline gives CDR1 LNHNV, CDR2 YYDKDF (reference sequence). This CDR3 contains 15 residues. The ends were cut back, 4 bases at V and 3 bases at J, with 16 bases in the middle.

This clonotype was detected many times. The CDR3 loop reads CATGGLGSLGNQPQHF. CDR3 coding DNA: TGTGCCACAGGGGGATTGGGGTCGCTGGGCAATCAGCCCCAGCATTTT. The rearrangement uses TRBV6-1 and TRBJ1-5; 7 nucleotides align to TRBD1. Germline CDR1 is MNHNS and CDR2 is SASEGT. The CDR3 runs to 16 residues. V lost 10 bases to trimming and J lost 2 bases; unmatched junction nucleotides: 14.

This clonotype was seen ten or more times. V usage is TRBV29-1 and J usage is TRBJ1-4; 8 nucleotides match TRBD1. V lost 6 bases to trimming and J lost 7 bases; unmatched junction nucleotides: 7. This CDR3 has 13 residues. Germline loops: CDR1 SQVTM, CDR2 ANQGSEA. CDR3 DNA sequence: TGCAGCGTATCCCAGGGGGCTGGTGAAAAACTGTTTTTT. Translated, it gives CSVSQGAGEKLFF.

This clonotype was found many times. The chain recombines TRBV9 with TRBJ2-1; no clear D. The V end lost 3 bases, the J end lost 0 bases, and 7 bases lay between the germline ends. The germline CDR1 and CDR2 sequences are SGDLS and YYNGEE. The CDR3 spans 14 residues. Here the CDR3 reads CASSGQISYNEQFF. CDR3 coding DNA: TGTGCCAGCAGCGGGCAAATCTCCTACAATGAGCAGTTCTTC. Looking up the rest from reference TRBV9 and TRBJ2-1 gives the full variable domain: DSGVTQTPKHLITATGQRVTLRCSPRSGDLSVYWYQQSLDQGLQFLIQYYNGEERAKGNILERFSAQQFPDLHSELNLSSLELGDSALYFCASSGQISYNEQFFGPGTRLTVL.

There are a few counts of this clonotype. The chain combines TRBV29-1 with TRBJ1-1; no definite D call. CDR3 length: 11 amino acids. The V gene lost 3 bases and the J gene lost 2 bases, with 4 bases spanning the gap. The V gene's germline CDR1 is SQVTM and CDR2 ANQGSEA. CDR3 sequence: CSVDHNTEAFF. CDR3 DNA sequence: TGCAGCGTTGATCATAACACTGAAGCTTTCTTT. Supplemented by reference TRBV29-1 and TRBJ1-1, the full variable domain reads SAVISQKPSRDICQRGTSLTIQCQVDSQVTMMFWYRQQPGQSLTLIATANQGSEATYESGFVIDKFPISRPNLTFSTLTVSNMSPEDSSIYLCSVDHNTEAFFGQGTRLTVV.

V is TRBV11-2 and J is TRBJ2-3, with 8 positions matching TRBD2. Germline values: CDR1 SGHAT, CDR2 FQNNGV. J gave up 2 bases and V 3 bases, and 13 bases lay outside the gene matches. This CDR3 is built from 18 residues. The CDR3 region is CASSFPRGGGSLTDTQYF. The CDR3 region has the DNA TGTGCCAGCAGCTTTCCCCGGGGGGGCGGGAGCCTCACAGATACGCAGTATTTT.

The chain combines TRBV4-1 with TRBJ1-5, with 10 bases matching TRBD1. The CDR3 is 15 residues long. Germline CDR1 reads MGHRA; CDR2 reads YSYEKL. V gave up 3 bases and J gave up 7 bases; unmatched junction bases: 6. The CDR3: CASSQRQGAGQPQHF. In DNA form, the CDR3 reads TGCGCCAGCAGCCAGAGACAGGGGGCCGGCCAGCCCCAGCATTTT.

This chain links TRBV3-1 with TRBJ1-6, with a possible D match to TRBD1 (6 bases). CDR3 size: 14 residues. Germline lookup yields CDR1 LGHDT and CDR2 YNNKEL (reference sequence). Between the trimmed V and J ends, which lost 2 bases and 8 bases, there was a span of 10 bases. The CDR3 loop reads CASSQYREHSPLHF. The CDR3 coding sequence is TGTGCCAGCAGCCAATACAGGGAGCATTCACCCCTCCACTTT.

This clonotype was detected only a few times. This sequence joins TRBV2 and TRBJ2-1; D is uncertain. This CDR3 is built from 14 residues. Germline CDR1 reads SNHLY; CDR2 reads FYNNEI. V lost 3 bases and J lost 3, with 9 bases in between. The chain's CDR3 is CASSDAENYNEQFF. In DNA form, the CDR3 reads TGTGCCAGCAGTGATGCGGAGAACTACAATGAGCAGTTCTTC.

This clonotype was detected many times. This chain links TRBV12-3 or TRBV12-4 with TRBJ1-1, with D unresolved. CDR3 length: 12 amino acids. V lost 5 bases, J lost 3 bases, and 7 bases lay in between. Here the CDR3 DNA reads TGTGCCAGCAGTCCCGACTACACTGAAGCTTTCTTT. Translated, it gives CASSPDYTEAFF.

The chain joins TRBV20-1 to TRBJ2-3; 12 nucleotides align to TRBD1. CDR1 DFQATT and CDR2 SNEGSKA come from the germline V gene (reference sequence). The CDR3 consists of 17 residues. The J segment lost 0 bases and the V segment lost 3 bases, leaving 7 bases of the junction unmatched. CDR3 in DNA: TGCAGTGCTAGTAGGGACAGGGGGCTTTCTAGCACAGATACGCAGTATTTT. Protein product: CSASRDRGLSSTDTQYF.